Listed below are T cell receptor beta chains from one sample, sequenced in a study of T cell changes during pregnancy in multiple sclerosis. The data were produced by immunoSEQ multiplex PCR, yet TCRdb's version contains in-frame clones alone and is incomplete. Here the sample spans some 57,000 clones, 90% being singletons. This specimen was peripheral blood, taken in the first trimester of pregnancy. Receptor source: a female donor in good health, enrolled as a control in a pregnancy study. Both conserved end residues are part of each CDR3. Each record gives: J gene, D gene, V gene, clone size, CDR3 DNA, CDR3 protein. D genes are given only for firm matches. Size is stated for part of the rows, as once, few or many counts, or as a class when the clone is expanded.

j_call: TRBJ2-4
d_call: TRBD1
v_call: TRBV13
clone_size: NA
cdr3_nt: TGTGCCAGCAGCTTGACAGGGGTATTAGCCAAAAACATTCAGTACTTC
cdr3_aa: CASSLTGVLAKNIQYF

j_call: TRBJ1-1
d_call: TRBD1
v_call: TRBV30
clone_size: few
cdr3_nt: TGTGCCTGGGGACAGGGGCTTGAAGCTTTCTTT
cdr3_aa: CAWGQGLEAFF

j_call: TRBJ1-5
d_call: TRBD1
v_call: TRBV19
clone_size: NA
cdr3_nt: TGTGCCAGTAGTCAAACAGGGGGGGCTCAGCCCCAGCATTTT
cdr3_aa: CASSQTGGAQPQHF

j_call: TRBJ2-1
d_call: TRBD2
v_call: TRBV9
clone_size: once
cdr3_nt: TGTGCCAGCAGCGGGCCGACAAGCGGGGGGGGATACAATGAGCAGTTCTTC
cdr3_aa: CASSGPTSGGGYNEQFF

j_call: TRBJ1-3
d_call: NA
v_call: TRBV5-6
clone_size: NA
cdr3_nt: TGTGCCAGCAGCTTGGATTACAGCTCTGGAAACACCATATATTTT
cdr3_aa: CASSLDYSSGNTIYF

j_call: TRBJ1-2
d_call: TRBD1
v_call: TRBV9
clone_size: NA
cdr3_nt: TGTGCCAGCAGCGTAGATTCTGGCGGGACAGGAGGCGGCTACACCTTC
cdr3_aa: CASSVDSGGTGGGYTF

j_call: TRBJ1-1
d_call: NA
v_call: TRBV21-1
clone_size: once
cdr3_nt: TGTGCCAGCAGCAAGACAGACATGAACACTGAAGCTTTCTTT
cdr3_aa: CASSKTDMNTEAFF

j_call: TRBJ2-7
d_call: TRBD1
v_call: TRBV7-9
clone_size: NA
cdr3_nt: TGTGCCAGCAGCCGACCCGGGACAGTCGTCGGTTACGAGCAGTACTTC
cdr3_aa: CASSRPGTVVGYEQYF

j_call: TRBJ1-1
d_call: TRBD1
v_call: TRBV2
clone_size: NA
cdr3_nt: TGTGCCAGCAGGGCCGACAGGGGGAACACTGAAGCTTTCTTT
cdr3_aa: CASRADRGNTEAFF

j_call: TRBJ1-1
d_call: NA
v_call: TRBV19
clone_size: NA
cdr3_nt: TGTGCCAGTAGTTTACGGGGGATCACTGAAGCTTTCTTT
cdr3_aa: CASSLRGITEAFF

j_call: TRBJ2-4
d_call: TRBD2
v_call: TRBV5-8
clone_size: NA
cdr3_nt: TGTGCCAGCAGCTGGAGCGGGGGGCCCTTTGGAAACATTCAGTACTTC
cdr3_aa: CASSWSGGPFGNIQYF

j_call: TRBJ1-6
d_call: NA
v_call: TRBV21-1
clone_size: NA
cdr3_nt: TGTGCCAGCAGCAGTCCCGACAGGGGAACCTATAATTCACCCCTCCACTTT
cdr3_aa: CASSSPDRGTYNSPLHF

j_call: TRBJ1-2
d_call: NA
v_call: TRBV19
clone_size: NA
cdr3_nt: TGTGCCAGTAGCGAAGATCAGGACACCCTGGGCTACACCTTC
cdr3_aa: CASSEDQDTLGYTF

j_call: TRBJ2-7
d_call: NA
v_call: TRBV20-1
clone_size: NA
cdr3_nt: TGCAGTGCTAGTTGGTCAGGGGAGCAGTACTTC
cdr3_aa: CSASWSGEQYF

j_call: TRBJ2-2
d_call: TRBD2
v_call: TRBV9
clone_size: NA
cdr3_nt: TGTGCCAGCAGCGTAGGCGGGGGATACACCGGGGAGCTGTTTTTT
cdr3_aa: CASSVGGGYTGELFF

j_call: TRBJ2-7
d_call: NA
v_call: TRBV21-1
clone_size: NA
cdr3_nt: TGTGCCAGCAGTCTACATCACATAGCGGGGTTCTACGAGCAGTACTTC
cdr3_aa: CASSLHHIAGFYEQYF

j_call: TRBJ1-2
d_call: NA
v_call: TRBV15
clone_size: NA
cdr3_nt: TGTGCCACCAGCAGGGAGATGACCGGGGGAAGGGATTATGGCTACACCTTC
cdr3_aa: CATSREMTGGRDYGYTF

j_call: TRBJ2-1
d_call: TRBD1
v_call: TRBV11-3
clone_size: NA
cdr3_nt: TGTGCCAGCAGCTTAGGGACAGGGGTATACAATGAGCAGTTCTTC
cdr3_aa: CASSLGTGVYNEQFF

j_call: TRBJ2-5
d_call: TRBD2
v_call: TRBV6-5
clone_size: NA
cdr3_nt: TGTGCCAGCACCAGGCTAGCGGGGCGAGAGACCCAGTACTTC
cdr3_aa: CASTRLAGRETQYF

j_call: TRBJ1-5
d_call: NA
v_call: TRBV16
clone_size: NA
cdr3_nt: TGTGCCAGCAGCCTAGGGGATTTTCAGCCCCAGCATTTT
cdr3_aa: CASSLGDFQPQHF

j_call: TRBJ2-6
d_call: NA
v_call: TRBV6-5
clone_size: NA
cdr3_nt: TGTGCCAGCAGTTCTCTATCTGGGGCCAACGTCCTGACTTTC
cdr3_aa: CASSSLSGANVLTF

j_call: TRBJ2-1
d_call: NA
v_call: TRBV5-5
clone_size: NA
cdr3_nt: TGTGCCAGCAGCTCCGGACAGTTAGACAATGAGCAGTTCTTC
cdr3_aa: CASSSGQLDNEQFF

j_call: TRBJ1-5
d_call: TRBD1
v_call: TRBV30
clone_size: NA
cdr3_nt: TGTGCCTGGAGTGTCCCGGGACAGGGGATGGGCAATCAGCCCCAGCATTTT
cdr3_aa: CAWSVPGQGMGNQPQHF

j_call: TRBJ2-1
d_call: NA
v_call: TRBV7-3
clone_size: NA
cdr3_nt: TGTGCCAGCTCCCTGGCTGTCCACAATGAGCAGTTCTTC
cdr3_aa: CASSLAVHNEQFF

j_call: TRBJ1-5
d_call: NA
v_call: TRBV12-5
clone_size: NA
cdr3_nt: TGTGCTAGTGGTCCGGGGGGGAATCAGCCCCAGCATTTT
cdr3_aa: CASGPGGNQPQHF

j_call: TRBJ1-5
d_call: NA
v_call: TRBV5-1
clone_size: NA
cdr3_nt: TGCGCCAGCAGCTTGACAGGGTACAATCAGCCCCAGCATTTT
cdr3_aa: CASSLTGYNQPQHF

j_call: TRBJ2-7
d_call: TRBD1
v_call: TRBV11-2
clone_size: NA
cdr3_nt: TGTGCCAGCAGCTTAACAGACAGGGGGTCCTACGAGCAGTACTTC
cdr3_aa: CASSLTDRGSYEQYF

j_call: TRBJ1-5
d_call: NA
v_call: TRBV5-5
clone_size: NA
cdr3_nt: TGTGCCAGCAGCTTTGGGCCCATTGGCGATCAGCCCCAGCATTTT
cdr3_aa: CASSFGPIGDQPQHF

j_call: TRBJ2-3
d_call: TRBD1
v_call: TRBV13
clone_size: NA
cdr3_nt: TGTGCCAGCAGCCCGGGACAGGGTGGCACAGATACGCAGTATTTT
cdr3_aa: CASSPGQGGTDTQYF

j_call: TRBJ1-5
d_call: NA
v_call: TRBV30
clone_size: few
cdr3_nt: TGTGCCTGGGGGCAGGGTCGGGTGAATCAGCCCCAGCATTTT
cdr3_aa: CAWGQGRVNQPQHF

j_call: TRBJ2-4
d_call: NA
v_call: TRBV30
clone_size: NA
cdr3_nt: TGTGCCTGGAGCGCCCAGGACATTCAGTACTTC
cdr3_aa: CAWSAQDIQYF

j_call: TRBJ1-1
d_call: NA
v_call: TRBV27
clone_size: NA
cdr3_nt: TGTGCCAGCAGTTTCGGACATACGAACACTGAAGCTTTCTTT
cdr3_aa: CASSFGHTNTEAFF

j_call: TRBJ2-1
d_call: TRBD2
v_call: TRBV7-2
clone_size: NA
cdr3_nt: TGTGCCAGCAGCTTTCCCGGGACTAGCGTGTACAATGAGCAGTTCTTC
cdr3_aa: CASSFPGTSVYNEQFF

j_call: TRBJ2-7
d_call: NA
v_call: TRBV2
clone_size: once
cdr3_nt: TGTGCCAGCAGTTATCAGGGGGGAGAGCAGTACTTC
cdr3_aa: CASSYQGGEQYF

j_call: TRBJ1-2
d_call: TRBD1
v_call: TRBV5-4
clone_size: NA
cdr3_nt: TGTGCCAGCAGCTGGACAGGGGCAATAAACTATGGCTACACCTTC
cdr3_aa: CASSWTGAINYGYTF

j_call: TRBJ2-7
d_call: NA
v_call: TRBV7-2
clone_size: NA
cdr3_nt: TGTGCCAGCAGTCCGACTGGATACGGCGAGCAGTACTTC
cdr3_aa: CASSPTGYGEQYF

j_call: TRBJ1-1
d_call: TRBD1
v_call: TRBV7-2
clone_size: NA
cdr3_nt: TGTGCCAGCAGCTTAATTCAGGGGGCAGCAACAGCTTTCTTT
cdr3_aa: CASSLIQGAATAFF

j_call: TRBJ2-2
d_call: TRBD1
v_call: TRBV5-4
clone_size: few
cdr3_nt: TGTGCCAGCAGCCAGGGACAGGGGCACACCGGGGAGCTGTTTTTT
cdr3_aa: CASSQGQGHTGELFF

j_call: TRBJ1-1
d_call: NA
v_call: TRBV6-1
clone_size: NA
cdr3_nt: TGTGCCAGCAGCCGTGGCGGCACTGAAGCTTTCTTT
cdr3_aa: CASSRGGTEAFF

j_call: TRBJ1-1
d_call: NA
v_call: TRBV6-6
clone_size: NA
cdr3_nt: TGTGCCAGCAGACCCTGGGAGGCTTCGAACACTGAAGCTTTCTTT
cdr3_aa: CASRPWEASNTEAFF

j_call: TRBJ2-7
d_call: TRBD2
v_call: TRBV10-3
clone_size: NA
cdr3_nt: TGTGCCATCAGTGAAACTAGCGGACTCTACGAGCAGTACTTC
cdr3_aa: CAISETSGLYEQYF

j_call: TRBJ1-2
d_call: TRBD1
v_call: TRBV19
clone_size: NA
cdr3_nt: TGTGCCAGTACCCCGGACAGGGCCGCCTATGGCTACACCTTC
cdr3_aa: CASTPDRAAYGYTF

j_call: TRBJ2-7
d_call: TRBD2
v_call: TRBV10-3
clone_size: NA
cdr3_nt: TGTGCCATCAGTGAGACTAGCGGGGGAAGCTCCTACGAGCAGTACTTC
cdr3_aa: CAISETSGGSSYEQYF

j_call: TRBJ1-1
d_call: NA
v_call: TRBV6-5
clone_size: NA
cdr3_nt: TGTGCCAGCAGTTACGGCATGGAAGCTTTCTTT
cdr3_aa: CASSYGMEAFF

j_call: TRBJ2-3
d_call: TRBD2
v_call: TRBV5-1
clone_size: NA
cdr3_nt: TGCGCCAGCAGCCCAGGACTAGCTACAGATACGCAGTATTTT
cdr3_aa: CASSPGLATDTQYF

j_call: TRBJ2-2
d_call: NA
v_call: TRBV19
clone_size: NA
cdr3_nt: TGTGCCAGTAGTATATGGGACTTACCAGCCGGGGAGCTGTTTTTT
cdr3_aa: CASSIWDLPAGELFF

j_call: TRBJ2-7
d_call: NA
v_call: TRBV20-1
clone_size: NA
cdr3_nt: TGCAGTGCTGGGACTTCGGAGCAGTACTTC
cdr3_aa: CSAGTSEQYF

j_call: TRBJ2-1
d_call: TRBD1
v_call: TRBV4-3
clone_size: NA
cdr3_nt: TGCGCCAGCAGCCAAGACGGGCAGGGGGCGCCCCACAATGAGCAGTTCTTC
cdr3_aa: CASSQDGQGAPHNEQFF

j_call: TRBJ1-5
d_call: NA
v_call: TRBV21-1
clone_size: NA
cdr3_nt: TGTGCCAGCAGCGCCCGGGAAGATAGCAATCAGCCCCAGCATTTT
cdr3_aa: CASSAREDSNQPQHF

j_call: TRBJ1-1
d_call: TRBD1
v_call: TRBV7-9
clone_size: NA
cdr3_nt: TGTGCCAGCAGCTTAGGACAGGGGGCAAACGCTGAAGCTTTCTTT
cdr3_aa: CASSLGQGANAEAFF

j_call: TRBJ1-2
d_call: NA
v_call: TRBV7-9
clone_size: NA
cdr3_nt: TGTGCCAGCAGCTTATCGGCGGTTCAGCGGGACATTGGTGGCTACACCTTC
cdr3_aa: CASSLSAVQRDIGGYTF

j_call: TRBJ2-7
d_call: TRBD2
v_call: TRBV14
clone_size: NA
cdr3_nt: TGTGCCAGCAGCGATAGACTAGCGGGGGGATTCTACGAGCAGTACTTC
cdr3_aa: CASSDRLAGGFYEQYF

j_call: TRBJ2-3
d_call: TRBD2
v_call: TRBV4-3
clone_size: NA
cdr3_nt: TGCGCCAGCACCCCAAGGTACGGAAGCGGGGCAGATACGCAGTATTTT
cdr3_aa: CASTPRYGSGADTQYF

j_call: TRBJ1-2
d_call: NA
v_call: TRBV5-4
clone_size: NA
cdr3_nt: TGTGCCAGCAGCCAACGAACAGGGCTGGAGTATCGCGGCTACACCTTC
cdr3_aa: CASSQRTGLEYRGYTF

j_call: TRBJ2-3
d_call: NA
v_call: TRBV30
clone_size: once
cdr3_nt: TGTGCCTGGAGTGTACTAGGGGGACGCACAGATACGCAGTATTTT
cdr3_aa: CAWSVLGGRTDTQYF

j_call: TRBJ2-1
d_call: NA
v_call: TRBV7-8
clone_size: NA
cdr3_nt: TGTGCCAGCAGCTTAGTGGATGGCGGTTACAATGAGCAGTTCTTC
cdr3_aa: CASSLVDGGYNEQFF

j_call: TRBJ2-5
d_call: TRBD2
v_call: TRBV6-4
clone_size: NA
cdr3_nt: TGTGCCAGCAGCCGGACTAGCGGGGCCGAGACCCAGTACTTC
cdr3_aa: CASSRTSGAETQYF

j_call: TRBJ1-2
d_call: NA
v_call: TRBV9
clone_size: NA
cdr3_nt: TGTGCCAGCAGCCTCGACAGGAACTATGGCTACACCTTC
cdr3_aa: CASSLDRNYGYTF

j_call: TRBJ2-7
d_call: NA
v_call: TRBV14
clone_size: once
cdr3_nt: TGTGCCAGCAGCCAAGTTCAGGGGATTTACGAGCAGTACTTC
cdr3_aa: CASSQVQGIYEQYF